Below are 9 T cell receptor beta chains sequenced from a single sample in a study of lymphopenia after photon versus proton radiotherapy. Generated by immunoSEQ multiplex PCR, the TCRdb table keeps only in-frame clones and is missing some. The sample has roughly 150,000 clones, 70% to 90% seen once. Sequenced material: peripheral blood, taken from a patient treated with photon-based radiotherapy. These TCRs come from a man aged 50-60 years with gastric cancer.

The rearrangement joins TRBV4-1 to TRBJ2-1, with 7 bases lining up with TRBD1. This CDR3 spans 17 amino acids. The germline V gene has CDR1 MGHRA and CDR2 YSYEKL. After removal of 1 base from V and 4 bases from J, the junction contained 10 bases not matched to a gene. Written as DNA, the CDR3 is TGCGCCAGCAGCCAAGGAGGAGGAAGGGACAGATACAATGAGCAGTTCTTC. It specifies CASSQGGGRDRYNEQFF.

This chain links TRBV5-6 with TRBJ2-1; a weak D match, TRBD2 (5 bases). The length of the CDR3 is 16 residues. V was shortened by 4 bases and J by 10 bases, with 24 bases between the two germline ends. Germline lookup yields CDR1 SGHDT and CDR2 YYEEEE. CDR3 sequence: CASSPPTDFRAKEQFF. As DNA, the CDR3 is TGTGCCAGCAGCCCCCCAACGGACTTTAGGGCCAAGGAGCAGTTCTTC.

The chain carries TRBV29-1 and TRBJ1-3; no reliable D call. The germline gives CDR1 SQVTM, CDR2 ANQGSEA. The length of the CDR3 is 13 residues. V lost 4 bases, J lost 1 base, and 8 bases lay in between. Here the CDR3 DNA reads TGCAGCGTTGCGGGCGGATCTGGAAACACCATATATTTT. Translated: CSVAGGSGNTIYF.

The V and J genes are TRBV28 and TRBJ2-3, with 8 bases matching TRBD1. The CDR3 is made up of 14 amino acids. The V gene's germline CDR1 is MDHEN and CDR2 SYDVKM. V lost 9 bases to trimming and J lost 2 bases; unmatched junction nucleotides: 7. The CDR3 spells CASRRGRNTDTQYF. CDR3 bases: TGTGCCAGTCGCAGGGGGCGCAACACAGATACGCAGTATTTT.

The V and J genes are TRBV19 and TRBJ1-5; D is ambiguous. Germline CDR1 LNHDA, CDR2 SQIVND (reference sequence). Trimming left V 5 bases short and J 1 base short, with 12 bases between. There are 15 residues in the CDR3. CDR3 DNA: TGTGCCAGTAGTTGGGAGAGGGTAAGCAATCAGCCCCAGCATTTT. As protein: CASSWERVSNQPQHF.

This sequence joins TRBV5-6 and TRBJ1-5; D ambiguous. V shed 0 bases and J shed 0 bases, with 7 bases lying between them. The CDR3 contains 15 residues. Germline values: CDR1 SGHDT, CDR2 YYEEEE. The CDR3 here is CASSLGVYSNQPQHF. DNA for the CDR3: TGTGCCAGCAGCTTGGGGGTTTATAGCAATCAGCCCCAGCATTTT.

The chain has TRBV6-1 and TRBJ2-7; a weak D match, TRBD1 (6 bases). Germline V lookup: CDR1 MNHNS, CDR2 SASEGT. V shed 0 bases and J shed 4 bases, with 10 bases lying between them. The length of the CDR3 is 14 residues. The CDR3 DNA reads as TGTGCCAGCAGTGAAGCCCTTACAGGGTACGAGCAGTACTTC. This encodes CASSEALTGYEQYF.

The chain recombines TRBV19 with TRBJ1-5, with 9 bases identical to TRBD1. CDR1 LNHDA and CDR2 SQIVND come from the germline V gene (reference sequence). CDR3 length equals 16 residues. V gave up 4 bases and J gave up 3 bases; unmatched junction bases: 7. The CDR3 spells CASSTGQGRHNQPQHF. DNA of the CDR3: TGTGCCAGTAGTACCGGACAGGGGCGACACAATCAGCCCCAGCATTTT.

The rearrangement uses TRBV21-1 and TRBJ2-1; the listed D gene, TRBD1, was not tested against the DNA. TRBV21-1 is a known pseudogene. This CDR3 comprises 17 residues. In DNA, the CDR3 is TGTGCCAGCAGCAAGACAGGATCCCAGAGCTCCTACAATGAGCAGTTCTTC. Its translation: CASSKTGSQSSYNEQFF.